These 7 T cell receptor beta chains were all obtained from the same sample, sequenced in a study of shared clonotypes between healthy human individuals. The table came from immunoSEQ multiplex PCR; TCRdb's copy has only in-frame clones and leaves some out. This table has around 450,000 clones, 70% to 80% appearing once. Sequencing used PBMCs. The receptors shown here come from a woman between 40 and 55 years old in good health. Some clones in this sample may be carry-over from other donors' samples.

This chain joins TRBV6-1 and TRBJ2-5; D is uncertain. Trimming stripped 2 bases from V and 2 bases from J, with 9 bases between. Germline CDR1 reads MNHNS; CDR2 reads SASEGT. The CDR3 runs to 14 residues. CDR3 sequence reads: CASSESQTQETQYF. For the CDR3, the DNA is TGTGCCAGCAGTGAATCTCAGACTCAAGAGACCCAGTACTTC.

This chain joins TRBV5-4 and TRBJ1-1; TRBD1 agrees at 8 bases. Germline loops: CDR1 SGHNT, CDR2 YYREEE (reference sequence). The CDR3 covers 14 residues. Unmatched junction bases numbered 3, after V lost 3 bases and J lost 2 bases. The CDR3 nucleotides read TGTGCCAGCAGCTGGGACAGGTTTAACACTGAAGCTTTCTTT. This encodes CASSWDRFNTEAFF.

This clone was seen only a few times. This sequence joins TRBV5-1 and TRBJ1-1; 12 positions agree with TRBD1. CDR1 and CDR2 from the germline V gene are SGHRS and YFSETQ. This CDR3 is 16 amino acids long. The V gene end was trimmed by 0 bases and the J gene end by 14 bases; junction bases not matched to a gene: 14. CDR3 nucleotide sequence: TGCGCCAGCAGCTTGGCCACAGGGACAGGGGGCAGTTCCCCATTCTTT. Translation gives CASSLATGTGGSSPFF. The full variable domain, with the rest looked up from reference TRBV5-1 and TRBJ1-1, is KAGVTQTPRYLIKTRGQQVTLSCSPISGHRSVSWYQQTPGQGLQFLFEYFSETQRNKGNFPGRFSGRQFSNSRSEMNVSTLELGDSALYLCASSLATGTGGSSPFFGQGTRLTVV.

This rearrangement joins TRBV29-1 to TRBJ2-1; D may be TRBD1 (6 bases). This CDR3 spans 14 amino acids. V lost 2 bases and J lost 8, with 16 bases in between. CDR1 is SQVTM, CDR2 ANQGSEA, per germline. The DNA of the CDR3 is TGCAGCGTTGAACCTCAGGAAGCAGGGGATGAGCAGTTCTTC. Protein product: CSVEPQEAGDEQFF.

The chain uses TRBV7-3 and TRBJ2-3; 14 bases are a match to TRBD2. Germline CDR1 reads SGHTA; CDR2 reads FQGTGA. The CDR3 is made up of 14 amino acids. The trim removed 4 bases at V and 10 bases at J, leaving 4 bases unmatched. The CDR3 reads CASSSGLAGGSQYF. The CDR3, as DNA: TGTGCCAGCAGCTCCGGACTAGCGGGAGGTTCGCAGTATTTT.

The chain employs TRBV10-1 and TRBJ1-2; D ambiguous. With 2 bases removed from V and 2 bases from J, the gap between germline ends came to 6 bases. Germline V gives CDR1 WNHNN, CDR2 SYGVQD (reference sequence). The CDR3 spans 13 residues. Here the CDR3 DNA reads TGCGCCAGCAGTGAGACAGTGAACTATGGCTACACCTTC. It yields the protein CASSETVNYGYTF.

The V call is TRBV7-2, the J call TRBJ2-7; TRBD2 matches at 11 bases. Germline CDR1 is SGHTA and CDR2 is FQGNSA. This CDR3 region has 15 residues. J gave up 4 bases and V 4 bases, and 6 bases lay outside the gene matches. The DNA of the CDR3 is TGTGCCAGCAGCTCGGGACTAGCGGCCGTGTACGAGCAGTACTTC. Translating it yields CASSSGLAAVYEQYF. Drawing the rest from reference TRBV7-2 and TRBJ2-7, the complete variable domain is GAGVSQSPSNKVTEKGKDVELRCDPISGHTALYWYRQSLGQGLEFLIYFQGNSAPDKSGLPSDRFSAERTGGSVSTLTIQRTQQEDSAVYLCASSSGLAAVYEQYFGPGTRLTVT.